This entry describes one T cell receptor beta chain. No antigen is known for it. V lost 8 bases and J 1 base, leaving 15 bases between the germline ends. The CDR3 sequence is 16 residues long. The germline V gene has CDR1 MNHEY and CDR2 SVGEGT. TCRdb independently ran MiXCR on the 5' RACE reads; one entry per CDR3 protein. Of about 400,000 distinct CDR3 sequences listed, less than 25% were seen once; the top ten hold about 12%. The sample belongs to a study of T-cell memory formation after mild COVID-19. Study information: Across donors, TCR clusters were largely donor specific. Study-wide results and limits: There were some responding clones in pre-infection memory, which suggested that cross-reactive memory had joined.

The sequence was collected from an adult woman who had mild COVID-19 (a few samples of this study predate the infection). Cell type and time point are not known. This chain joins TRBV6-2 or TRBV6-3 and TRBJ2-6; maybe TRBD1 (6 bases). Sequenced sample: PBMCs or a T cell subset sorted from them (not recorded which). CDR3 sequence (DNA): TGTGCCAGCTCCAACAGGGAAGGGTCTGGGGCCAACGTCCTGACTTTC. It translates to CASSNREGSGANVLTF.